The subject of this entry is one TCR beta chain. The data are from a study of CD8 T cell repertoires and HIV-1 epitope variants. The protocol was immunoSEQ multiplex PCR, while the TCRdb copy is restricted to in-frame clones and leaves out a portion. This sample carries roughly 100,000 clones, roughly four fifths of them seen once, and the ten largest clones take around 24%. The germline V gene encodes CDR1 MNHEY and CDR2 SMNVEV (reference sequence). The CDR3 runs to 14 residues. Trimming pared 5 bases from V and 6 bases from J, leaving 14 bases between. Source material: uncultured baseline CD8+ T cells from peripheral blood mononuclear cells (PBMCs). The receptor comes from a male donor with HIV. This chain links TRBV27 with TRBJ1-5; D perhaps matches TRBD1 (5 bases). CDR3 sequence: CASSLVQGGQPQHF. In nucleotides, the CDR3 is TGTGCCAGCAGTCTGGTGCAGGGTGGTCAGCCCCAGCATTTT.